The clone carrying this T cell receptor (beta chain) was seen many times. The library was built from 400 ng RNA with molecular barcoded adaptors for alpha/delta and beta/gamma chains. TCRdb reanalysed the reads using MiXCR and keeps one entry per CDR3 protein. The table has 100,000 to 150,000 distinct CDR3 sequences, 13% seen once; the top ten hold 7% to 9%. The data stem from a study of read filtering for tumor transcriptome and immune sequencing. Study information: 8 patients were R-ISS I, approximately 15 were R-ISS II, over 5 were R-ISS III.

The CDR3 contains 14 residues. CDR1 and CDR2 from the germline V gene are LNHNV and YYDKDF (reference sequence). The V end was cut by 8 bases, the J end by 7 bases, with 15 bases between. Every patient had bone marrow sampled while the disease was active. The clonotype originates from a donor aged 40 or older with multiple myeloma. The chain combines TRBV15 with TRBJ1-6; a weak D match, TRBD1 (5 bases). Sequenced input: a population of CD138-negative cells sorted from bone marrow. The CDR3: CATCPGGRNSPLHF. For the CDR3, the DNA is TGTGCCACCTGCCCGGGGGGGAGAAATTCACCCCTCCACTTT.